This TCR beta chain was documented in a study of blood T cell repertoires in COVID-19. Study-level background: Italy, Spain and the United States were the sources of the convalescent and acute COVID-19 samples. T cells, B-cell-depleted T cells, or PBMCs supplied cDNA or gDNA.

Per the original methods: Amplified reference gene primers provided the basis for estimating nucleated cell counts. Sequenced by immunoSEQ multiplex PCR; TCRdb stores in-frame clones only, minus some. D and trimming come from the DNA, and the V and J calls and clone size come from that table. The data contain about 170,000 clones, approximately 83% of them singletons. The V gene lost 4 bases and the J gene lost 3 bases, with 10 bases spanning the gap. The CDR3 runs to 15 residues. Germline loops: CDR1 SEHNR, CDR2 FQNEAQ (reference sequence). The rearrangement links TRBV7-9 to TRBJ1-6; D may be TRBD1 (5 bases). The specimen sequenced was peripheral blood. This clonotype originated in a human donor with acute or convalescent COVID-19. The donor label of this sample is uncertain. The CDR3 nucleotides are TGTGCCAGCAGCTCAACAGGAGTCTATAATTCACCCCTCCACTTT. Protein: CASSSTGVYNSPLHF.